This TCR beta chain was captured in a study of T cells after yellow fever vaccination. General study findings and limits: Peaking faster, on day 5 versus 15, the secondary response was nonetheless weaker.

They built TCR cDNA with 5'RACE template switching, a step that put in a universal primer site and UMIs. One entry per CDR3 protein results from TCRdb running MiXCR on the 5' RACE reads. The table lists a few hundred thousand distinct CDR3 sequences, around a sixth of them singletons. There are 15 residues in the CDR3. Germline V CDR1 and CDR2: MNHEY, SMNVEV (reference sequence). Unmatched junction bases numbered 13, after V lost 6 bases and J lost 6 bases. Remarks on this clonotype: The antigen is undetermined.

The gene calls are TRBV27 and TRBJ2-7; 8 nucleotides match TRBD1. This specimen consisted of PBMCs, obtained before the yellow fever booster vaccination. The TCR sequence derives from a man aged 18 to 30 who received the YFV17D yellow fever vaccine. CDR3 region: CASRTGVFVAGEQYF. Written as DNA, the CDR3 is TGTGCCAGCAGGACAGGGGTCTTCGTAGCTGGCGAGCAGTACTTC.